This T cell receptor (beta chain) originates from a study of CD8 T cells in ankylosing spondylitis. Preparation of TCR beta libraries was done by quantitative 5'-RACE with molecular barcodes. TCRdb redid the calling of the 5' RACE reads with MiXCR, one entry per CDR3 protein. This sample has a few hundred thousand distinct CDR3 sequences, with 11% found just once. This TCR was sampled from a female donor with ankylosing spondylitis or in good health (not recorded which). The sample taken for sequencing was blood, either unsorted or a sorted T cell fraction (not recorded which).

CDR3: CASIVIVGNGYGYTF. The DNA of the CDR3 is TGTGCCAGCATTGTTATTGTAGGGAACGGCTATGGCTACACCTTC. The J gene is TRBJ1-2, the V gene TRBV28; the D is unclear. Germline V gene sequence: CDR1 MDHEN, CDR2 SYDVKM. The V end lost 7 bases, the J end lost 4 bases, and 19 bases lay between the germline ends. The CDR3 is made up of 15 amino acids.